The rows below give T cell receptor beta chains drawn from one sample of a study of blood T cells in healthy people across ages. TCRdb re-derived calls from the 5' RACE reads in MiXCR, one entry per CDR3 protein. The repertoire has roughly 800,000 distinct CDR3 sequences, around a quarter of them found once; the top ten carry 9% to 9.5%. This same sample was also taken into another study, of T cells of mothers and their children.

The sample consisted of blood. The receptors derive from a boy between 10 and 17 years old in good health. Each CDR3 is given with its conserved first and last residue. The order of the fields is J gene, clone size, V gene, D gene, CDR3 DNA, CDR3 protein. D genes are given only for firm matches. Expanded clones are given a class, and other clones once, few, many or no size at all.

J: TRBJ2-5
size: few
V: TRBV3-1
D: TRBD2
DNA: TGTGCCAGCAGCCAGCCCCGGGCGGGAGAGGGAGAGACCCAGTACTTC
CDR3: CASSQPRAGEGETQYF

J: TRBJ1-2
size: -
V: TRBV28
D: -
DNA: TGTGCCAGCAGCCAAGGACCGGAGTTCTATGGCTACACCTTC
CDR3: CASSQGPEFYGYTF

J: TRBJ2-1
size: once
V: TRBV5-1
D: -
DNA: TGCGCCAGCAGCTTGGGCGGGGGCGGAAGCTACTCCTACAATGAGCAGTTCTTC
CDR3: CASSLGGGGSYSYNEQFF

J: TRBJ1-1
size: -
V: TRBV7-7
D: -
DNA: TGTGCTAGCAGCTTGGACACAGGGATTCGCGAAGCTTTCTTT
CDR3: CASSLDTGIREAFF

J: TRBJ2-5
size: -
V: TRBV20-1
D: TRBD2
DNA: TGCAGTGCTAGACCTATAGCGGGGTCAAGAGAGACCCAGTACTTC
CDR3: CSARPIAGSRETQYF

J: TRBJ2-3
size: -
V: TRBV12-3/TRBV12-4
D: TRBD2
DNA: TGTGCCAGCAGGCAGGGAGGGGCCCTAGATACGCAGTATTTT
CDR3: CASRQGGALDTQYF

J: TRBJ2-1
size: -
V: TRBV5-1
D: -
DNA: TGCGCCAGCAGCTTGGATTCAAAGTATTATGAGCAGTTCTTC
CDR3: CASSLDSKYYEQFF

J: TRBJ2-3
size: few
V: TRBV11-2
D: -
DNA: TGTGCCAGCAGATCTTGGAGGCTTCCCACAGATACGCGGTATTTT
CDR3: CASRSWRLPTDTRYF

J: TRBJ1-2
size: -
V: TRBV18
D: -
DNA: TGTGCCAGCTCACCCCGTTCCTACGCCCAAAGTACGGATGGCTACACCTTC
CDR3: CASSPRSYAQSTDGYTF

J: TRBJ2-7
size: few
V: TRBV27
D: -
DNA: TGTGCCAGTTCAACCCTAAGCAGTTTACGCGAGCAGTACTTC
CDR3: CASSTLSSLREQYF